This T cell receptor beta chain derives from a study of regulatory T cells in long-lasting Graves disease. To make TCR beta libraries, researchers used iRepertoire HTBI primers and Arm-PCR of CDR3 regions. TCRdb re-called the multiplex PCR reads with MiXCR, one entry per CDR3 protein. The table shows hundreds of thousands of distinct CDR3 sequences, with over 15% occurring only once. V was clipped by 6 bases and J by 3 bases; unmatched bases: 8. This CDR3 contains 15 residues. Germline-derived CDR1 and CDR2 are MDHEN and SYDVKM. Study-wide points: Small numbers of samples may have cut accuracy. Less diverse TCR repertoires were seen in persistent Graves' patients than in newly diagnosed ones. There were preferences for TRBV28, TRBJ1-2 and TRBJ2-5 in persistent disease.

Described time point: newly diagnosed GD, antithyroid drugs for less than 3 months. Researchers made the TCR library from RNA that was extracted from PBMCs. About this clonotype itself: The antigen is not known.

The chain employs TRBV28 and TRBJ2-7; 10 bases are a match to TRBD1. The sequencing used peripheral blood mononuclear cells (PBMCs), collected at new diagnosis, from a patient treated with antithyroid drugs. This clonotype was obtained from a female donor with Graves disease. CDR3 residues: CASSLGGQGYYEQYF. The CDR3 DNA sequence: TGTGCCAGCAGCCTAGGGGGACAGGGGTACTACGAGCAGTACTTC.